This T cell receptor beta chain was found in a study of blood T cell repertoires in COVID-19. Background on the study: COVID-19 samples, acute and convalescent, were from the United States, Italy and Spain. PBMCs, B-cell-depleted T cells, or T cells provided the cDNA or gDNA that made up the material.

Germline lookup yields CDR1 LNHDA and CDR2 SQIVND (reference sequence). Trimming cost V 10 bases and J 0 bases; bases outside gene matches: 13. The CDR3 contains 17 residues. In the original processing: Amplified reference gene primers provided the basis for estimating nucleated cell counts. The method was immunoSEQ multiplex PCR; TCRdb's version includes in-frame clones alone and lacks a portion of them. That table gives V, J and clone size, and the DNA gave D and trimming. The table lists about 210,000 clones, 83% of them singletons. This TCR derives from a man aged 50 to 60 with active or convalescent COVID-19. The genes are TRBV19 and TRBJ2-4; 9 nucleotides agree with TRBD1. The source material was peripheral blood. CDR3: CATAPRTGAIAKNIQYF. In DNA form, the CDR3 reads TGTGCCACAGCCCCGAGGACAGGGGCAATAGCCAAAAACATTCAGTACTTC.